This T cell receptor beta chain was recorded in a study of T cells in Graves' hyperthyroidism and ophthalmopathy. TCR beta CDR3 regions were amplified from RNA transcripts. First-round RT-PCR of the TCR CDR3 relied on the HTBI primer set. TCRdb re-derived calls from the multiplex PCR reads in MiXCR, one entry per CDR3 protein. The table records 500,000 to 650,000 distinct CDR3 sequences, over 15% of them present only once. Any patient presenting with uncontrolled infection, other autoimmune disease, pregnancy or lactation was left out. In making diagnoses, clinical symptoms, serum thyroxine and TRAb, thyroid ultrasound and orbital computed tomography were all used. The CDR3 consists of 18 residues. V was shortened by 1 base and J by 1 base, with 17 bases between the two germline ends. Looked up from germline, CDR1 is SGHTA and CDR2 is FQGNSA.

The chain combines TRBV7-2 with TRBJ2-1; D perhaps matches TRBD2 (6 bases). The source is a woman aged 18-29 years with Graves' ophthalmopathy. Material for sequencing was blood. This chain's CDR3 is CASSLELVGTLSYNEQFF. CDR3 DNA: TGTGCCAGCAGCTTAGAGTTAGTCGGGACTTTATCCTACAATGAGCAGTTCTTC.